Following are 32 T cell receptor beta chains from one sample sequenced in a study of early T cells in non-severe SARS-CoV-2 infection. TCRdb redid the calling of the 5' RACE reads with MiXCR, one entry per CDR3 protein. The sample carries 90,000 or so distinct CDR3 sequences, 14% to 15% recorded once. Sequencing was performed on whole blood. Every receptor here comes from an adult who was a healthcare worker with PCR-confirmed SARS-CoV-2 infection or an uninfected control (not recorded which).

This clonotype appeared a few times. This CDR3 reads CASSLRDYLGDTQYF. CDR3 nucleotides: TGTGCCAGCAGCTTAAGGGACTACCTCGGAGATACGCAGTATTTT. The chain combines TRBV7-6 with TRBJ2-3; 7 bases align to TRBD2. J gave up 5 bases and V 2 bases, and 7 bases lay outside the gene matches. The V gene's germline CDR1 is SGHVS and CDR2 FNYEAQ. The CDR3 extends over 15 amino acids. The entire variable domain, with the rest obtained from reference TRBV7-6 and TRBJ2-3, is as follows: GAGVSQSPRYKVTKRGQDVALRCDPISGHVSLYWYRQALGQGPEFLTYFNYEAQQDKSGLPNDRFSAERPEGSISTLTIQRTEQRDSAMYRCASSLRDYLGDTQYFGPGTRLTVL.

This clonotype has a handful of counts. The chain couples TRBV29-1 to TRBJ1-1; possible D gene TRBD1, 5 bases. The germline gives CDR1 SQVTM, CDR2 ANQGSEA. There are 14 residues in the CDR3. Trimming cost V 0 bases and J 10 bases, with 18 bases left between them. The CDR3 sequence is CSVEDSKGPRGAFF. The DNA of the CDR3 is TGCAGCGTTGAAGACAGTAAGGGGCCTAGGGGAGCTTTCTTT.

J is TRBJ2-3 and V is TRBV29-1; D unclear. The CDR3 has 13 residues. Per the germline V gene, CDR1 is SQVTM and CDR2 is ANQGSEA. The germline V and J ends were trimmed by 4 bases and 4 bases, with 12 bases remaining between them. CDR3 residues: CSVVRRGADTQYF. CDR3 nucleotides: TGCAGCGTTGTTAGGCGTGGGGCAGATACGCAGTATTTT.

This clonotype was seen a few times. For the CDR3, the DNA is TGTGCCAGCAGTGAACGAGGAGGGGCACGTACAGATACGCAGTATTTT. As protein: CASSERGGARTDTQYF. V is TRBV2 and J is TRBJ2-3; weak D call: TRBD2 (6 bases). Trimming stripped 2 bases from V and 3 bases from J, with 15 bases between. CDR1 and CDR2 (germline): SNHLY, FYNNEI. The CDR3 extends over 16 amino acids.

The CDR3 coding sequence is TGCGCCAGCAGCCAAGACCGGGTCAGCCGCTATGGCTACACCTTC. As protein: CASSQDRVSRYGYTF. The chain combines TRBV4-3 with TRBJ1-2; D unclear. Germline V gene lookup returns CDR1 LGHNA and CDR2 YSLEER. This CDR3 spans 15 amino acids. V was shortened by 0 bases and J by 4 bases, with 12 bases between the two germline ends.

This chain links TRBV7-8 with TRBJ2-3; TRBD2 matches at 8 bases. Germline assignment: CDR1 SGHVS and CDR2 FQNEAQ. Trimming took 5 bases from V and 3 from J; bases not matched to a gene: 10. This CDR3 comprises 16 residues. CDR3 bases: TGTGCCAGCAGCCAAAAAGCGGGAGTGTGGACAGATACGCAGTATTTT. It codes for CASSQKAGVWTDTQYF.

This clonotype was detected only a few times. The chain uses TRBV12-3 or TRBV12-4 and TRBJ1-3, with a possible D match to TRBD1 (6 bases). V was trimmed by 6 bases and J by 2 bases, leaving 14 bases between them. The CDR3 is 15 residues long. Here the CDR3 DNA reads TGTGCCAGCAGACAACAGGGATCGGCTGGAAACACCATATATTTT. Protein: CASRQQGSAGNTIYF.

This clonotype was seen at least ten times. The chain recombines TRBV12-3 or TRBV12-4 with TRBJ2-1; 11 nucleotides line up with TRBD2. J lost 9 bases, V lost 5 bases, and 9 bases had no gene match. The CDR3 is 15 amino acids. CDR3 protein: CASSPDLAGGREQFF. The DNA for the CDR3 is TGTGCCAGCAGTCCCGACCTAGCGGGAGGCCGTGAGCAGTTCTTC.

CDR3 loop: CASSPQGRSYEQYF. In nucleotides, the CDR3 is TGTGCCAGCTCACCGCAGGGGCGGTCCTACGAGCAGTACTTC. V usage is TRBV18 and J usage is TRBJ2-7; tentative D call: TRBD1 (6 bases). The CDR3 has 14 residues. With 3 bases removed from V and 1 base from J, the gap between germline ends came to 10 bases. The germline V gene has CDR1 KGHSH and CDR2 LQKENI.

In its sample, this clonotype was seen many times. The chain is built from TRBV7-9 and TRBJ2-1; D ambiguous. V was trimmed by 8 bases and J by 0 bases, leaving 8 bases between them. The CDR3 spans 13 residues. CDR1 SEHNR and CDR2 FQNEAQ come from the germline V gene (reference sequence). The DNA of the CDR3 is TGTGCCAGCCCCGGCAGCTCCTACAATGAGCAGTTCTTC. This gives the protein CASPGSSYNEQFF.

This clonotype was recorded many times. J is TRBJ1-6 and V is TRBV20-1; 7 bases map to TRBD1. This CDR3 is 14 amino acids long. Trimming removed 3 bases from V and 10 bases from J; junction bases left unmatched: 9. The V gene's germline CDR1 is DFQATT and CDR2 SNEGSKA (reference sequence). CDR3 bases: TGCAGTGCTAGGGGCCGCTCAGGGGGATCACCCCTCCACTTT. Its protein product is CSARGRSGGSPLHF.

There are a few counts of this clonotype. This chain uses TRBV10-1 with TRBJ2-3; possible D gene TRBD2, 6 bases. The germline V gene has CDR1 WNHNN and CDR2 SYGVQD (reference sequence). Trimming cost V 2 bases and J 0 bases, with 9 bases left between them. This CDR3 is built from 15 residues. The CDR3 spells CASSEASVSTDTQYF. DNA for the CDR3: TGCGCCAGCAGTGAGGCTAGCGTCAGCACAGATACGCAGTATTTT.

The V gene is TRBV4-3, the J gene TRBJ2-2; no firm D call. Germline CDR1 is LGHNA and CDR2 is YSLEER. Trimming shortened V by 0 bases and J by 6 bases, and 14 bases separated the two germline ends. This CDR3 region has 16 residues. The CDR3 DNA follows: TGCGCCAGCAGCCAAGATCGGCCGCGCGGCGCCGGGGAGCTGTTTTTT. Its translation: CASSQDRPRGAGELFF.

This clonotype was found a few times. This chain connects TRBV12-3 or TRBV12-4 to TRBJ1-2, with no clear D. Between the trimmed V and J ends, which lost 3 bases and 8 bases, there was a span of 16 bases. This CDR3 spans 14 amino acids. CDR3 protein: CASSFGGSMEGYTF. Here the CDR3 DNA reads TGTGCCAGCAGTTTCGGAGGCTCTATGGAGGGCTACACCTTC.

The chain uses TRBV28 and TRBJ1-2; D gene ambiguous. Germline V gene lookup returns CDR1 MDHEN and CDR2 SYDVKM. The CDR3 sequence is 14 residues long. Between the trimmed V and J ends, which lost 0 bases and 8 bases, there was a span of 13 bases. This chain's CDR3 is CASSLWGTHEGYTF. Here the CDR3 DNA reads TGTGCCAGCAGTTTATGGGGCACGCACGAGGGCTACACCTTC.

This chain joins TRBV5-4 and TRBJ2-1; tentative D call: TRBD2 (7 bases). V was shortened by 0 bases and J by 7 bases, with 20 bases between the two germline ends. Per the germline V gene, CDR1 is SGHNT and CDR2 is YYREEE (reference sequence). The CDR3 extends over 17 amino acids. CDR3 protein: CASSLVGGARIWNEQFF. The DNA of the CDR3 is TGTGCCAGCAGCTTGGTGGGGGGGGCGCGGATTTGGAATGAGCAGTTCTTC.

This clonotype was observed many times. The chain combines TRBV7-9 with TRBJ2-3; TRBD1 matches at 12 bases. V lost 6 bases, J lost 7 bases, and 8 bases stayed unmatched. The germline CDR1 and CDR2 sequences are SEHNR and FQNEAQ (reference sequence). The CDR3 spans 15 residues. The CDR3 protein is CASREPGQGANTQYF. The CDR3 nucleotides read TGTGCCAGCAGGGAGCCGGGACAGGGGGCGAATACGCAGTATTTT.

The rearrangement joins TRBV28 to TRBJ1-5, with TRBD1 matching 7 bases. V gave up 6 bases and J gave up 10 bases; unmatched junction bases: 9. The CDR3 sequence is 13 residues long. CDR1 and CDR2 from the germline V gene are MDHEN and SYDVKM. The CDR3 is CASRIPGQAPQHF. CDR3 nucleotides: TGTGCCAGCAGGATACCCGGACAGGCACCCCAGCATTTT.

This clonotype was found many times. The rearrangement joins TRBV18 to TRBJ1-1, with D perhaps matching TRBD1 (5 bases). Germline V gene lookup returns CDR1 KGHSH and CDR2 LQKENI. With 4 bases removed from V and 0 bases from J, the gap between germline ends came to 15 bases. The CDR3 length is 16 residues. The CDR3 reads CASSLAQPGMNTEAFF. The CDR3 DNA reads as TGTGCCAGCTCACTCGCGCAACCAGGGATGAACACTGAAGCTTTCTTT.

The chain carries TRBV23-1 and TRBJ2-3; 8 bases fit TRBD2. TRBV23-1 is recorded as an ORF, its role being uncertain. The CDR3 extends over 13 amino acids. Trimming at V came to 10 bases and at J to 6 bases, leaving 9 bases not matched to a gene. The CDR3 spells CATHGRAHDTQYF. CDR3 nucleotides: TGCGCCACCCACGGGAGGGCCCACGATACGCAGTATTTT.

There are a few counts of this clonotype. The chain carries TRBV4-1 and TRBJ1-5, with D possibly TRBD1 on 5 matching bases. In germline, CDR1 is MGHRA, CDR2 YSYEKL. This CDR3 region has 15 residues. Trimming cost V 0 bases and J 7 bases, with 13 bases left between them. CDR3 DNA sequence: TGCGCCAGCAGCCAAGAGCCCAGGGTGGGGCAGCCCCAGCATTTT. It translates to CASSQEPRVGQPQHF.

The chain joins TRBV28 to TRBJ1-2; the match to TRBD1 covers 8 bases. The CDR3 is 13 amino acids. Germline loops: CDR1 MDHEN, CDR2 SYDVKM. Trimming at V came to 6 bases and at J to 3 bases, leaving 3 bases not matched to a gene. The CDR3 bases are TGTGCCAGCAGCCTACAGGGGGACTATGGCTACACCTTC. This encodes CASSLQGDYGYTF.

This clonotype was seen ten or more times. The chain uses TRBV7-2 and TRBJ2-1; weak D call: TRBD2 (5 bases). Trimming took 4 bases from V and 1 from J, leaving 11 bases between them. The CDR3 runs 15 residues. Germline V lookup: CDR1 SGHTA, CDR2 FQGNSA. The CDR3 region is CASSSHSASYNEQFF. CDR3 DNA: TGTGCCAGCAGCTCCCATAGCGCTTCCTACAATGAGCAGTTCTTC.

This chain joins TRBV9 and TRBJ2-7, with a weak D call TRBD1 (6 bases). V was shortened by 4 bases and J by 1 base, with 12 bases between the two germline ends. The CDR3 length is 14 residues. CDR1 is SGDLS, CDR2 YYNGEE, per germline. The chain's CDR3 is CASSTGGQSYEQYF. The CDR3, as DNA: TGTGCCAGCAGCACAGGCGGACAGTCCTACGAGCAGTACTTC.

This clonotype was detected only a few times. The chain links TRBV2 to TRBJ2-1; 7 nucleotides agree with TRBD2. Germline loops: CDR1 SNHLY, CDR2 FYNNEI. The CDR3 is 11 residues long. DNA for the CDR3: TGTAAAGCGGGAATCTACAATGAGCAGTTCTTC. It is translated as CKAGIYNEQFF.

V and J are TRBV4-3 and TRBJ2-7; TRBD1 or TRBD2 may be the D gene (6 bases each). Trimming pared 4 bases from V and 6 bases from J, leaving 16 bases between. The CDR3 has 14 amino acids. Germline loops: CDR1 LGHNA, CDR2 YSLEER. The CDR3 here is CASSLGGGPSEQYF. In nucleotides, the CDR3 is TGCGCCAGCAGCCTAGGGGGAGGCCCCTCCGAGCAGTACTTC.

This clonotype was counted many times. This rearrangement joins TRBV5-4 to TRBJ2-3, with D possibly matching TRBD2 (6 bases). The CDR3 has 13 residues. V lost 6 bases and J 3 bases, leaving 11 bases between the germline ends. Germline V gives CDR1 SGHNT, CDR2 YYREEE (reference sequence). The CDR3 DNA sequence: TGTGCCAGCACGACACGGGGGACAGATACGCAGTATTTT. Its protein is CASTTRGTDTQYF.

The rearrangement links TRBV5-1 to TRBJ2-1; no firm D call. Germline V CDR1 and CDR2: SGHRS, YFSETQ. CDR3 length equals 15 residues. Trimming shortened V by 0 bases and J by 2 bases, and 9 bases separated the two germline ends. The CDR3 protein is CASSLAVEAYNEQFF. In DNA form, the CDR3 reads TGCGCCAGCAGCTTGGCCGTTGAAGCCTACAATGAGCAGTTCTTC.

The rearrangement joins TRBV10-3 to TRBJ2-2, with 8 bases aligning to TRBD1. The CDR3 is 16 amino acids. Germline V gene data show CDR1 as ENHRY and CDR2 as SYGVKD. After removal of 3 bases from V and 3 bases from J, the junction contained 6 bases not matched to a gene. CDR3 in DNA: TGTGCCATCAGTGAACCAGACAGGGGAGACACCGGGGAGCTGTTTTTT. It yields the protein CAISEPDRGDTGELFF.

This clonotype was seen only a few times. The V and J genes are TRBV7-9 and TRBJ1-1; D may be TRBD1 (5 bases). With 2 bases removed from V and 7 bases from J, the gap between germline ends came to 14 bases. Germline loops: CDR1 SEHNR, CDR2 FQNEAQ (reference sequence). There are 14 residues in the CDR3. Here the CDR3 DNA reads TGTGCCAGCAGCTTATTAGGGACTGACGGTGAAGCTTTCTTT. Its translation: CASSLLGTDGEAFF.

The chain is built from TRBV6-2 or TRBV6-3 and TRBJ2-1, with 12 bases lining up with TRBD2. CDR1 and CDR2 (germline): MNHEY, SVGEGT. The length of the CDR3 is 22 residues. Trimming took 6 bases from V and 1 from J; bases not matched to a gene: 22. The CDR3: CASSIINPGLAGPGASYNEQFF. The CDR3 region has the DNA TGTGCCAGCAGCATAATTAACCCCGGACTAGCGGGACCTGGGGCGTCCTACAATGAGCAGTTCTTC.

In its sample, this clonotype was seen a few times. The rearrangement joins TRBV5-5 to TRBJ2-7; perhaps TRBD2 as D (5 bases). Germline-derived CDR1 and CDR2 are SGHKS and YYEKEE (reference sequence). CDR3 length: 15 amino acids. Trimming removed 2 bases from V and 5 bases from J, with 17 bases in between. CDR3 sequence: CASSLESGPTHEQYF. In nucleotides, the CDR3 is TGTGCCAGCAGCTTAGAAAGCGGACCCACCCACGAGCAGTACTTC.